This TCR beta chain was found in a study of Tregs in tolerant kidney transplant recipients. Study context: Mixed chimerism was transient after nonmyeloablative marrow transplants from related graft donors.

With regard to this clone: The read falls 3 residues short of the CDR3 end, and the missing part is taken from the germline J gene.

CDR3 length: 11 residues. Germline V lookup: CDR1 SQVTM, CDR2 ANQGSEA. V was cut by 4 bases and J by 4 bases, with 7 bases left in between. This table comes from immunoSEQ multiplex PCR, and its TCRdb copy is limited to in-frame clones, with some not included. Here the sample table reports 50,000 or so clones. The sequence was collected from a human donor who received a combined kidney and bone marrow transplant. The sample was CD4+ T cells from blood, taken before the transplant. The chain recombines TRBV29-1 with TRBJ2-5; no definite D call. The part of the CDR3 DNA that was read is TGCAGCGTTGGCAGGTCAGAGACC. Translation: CSVGRSET. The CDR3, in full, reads CSVGRSETQYF.